This TCR beta chain originates from a study of T cells in localized non-small cell lung cancer. CDR1 is LGHNA and CDR2 is YSLEER in the germline V gene. V was clipped by 0 bases and J by 1 base, with 9 bases between them. This CDR3 has 15 residues. Method: immunoSEQ multiplex PCR; TCRdb's copy keeps in-frame clones and lacks some. The sample lists 20,000 to 25,000 clones, about 89% occurring once. Sequencing used peripheral blood, obtained before any cancer treatment. V usage is TRBV4-3 and J usage is TRBJ1-1; maybe TRBD1 (5 bases). The origin of this receptor is a male donor aged 60 or over with stage I lung adenocarcinoma. CDR3 sequence (DNA): TGCGCCAGCAGCCAAGATCCGAGGGGGAACACTGAAGCTTTCTTT. It specifies CASSQDPRGNTEAFF.